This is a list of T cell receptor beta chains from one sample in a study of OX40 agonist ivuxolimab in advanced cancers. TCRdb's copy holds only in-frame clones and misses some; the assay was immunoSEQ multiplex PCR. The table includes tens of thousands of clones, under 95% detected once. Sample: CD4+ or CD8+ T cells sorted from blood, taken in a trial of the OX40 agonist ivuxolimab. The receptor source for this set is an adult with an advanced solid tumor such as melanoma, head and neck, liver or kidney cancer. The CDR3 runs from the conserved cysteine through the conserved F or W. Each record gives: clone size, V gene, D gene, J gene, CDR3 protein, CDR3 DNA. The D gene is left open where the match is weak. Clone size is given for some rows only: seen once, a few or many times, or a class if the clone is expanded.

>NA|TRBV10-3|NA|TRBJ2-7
CAIREAESSYEQYF
TGTGCCATCAGGGAAGCGGAAAGCTCCTACGAGCAGTACTTC
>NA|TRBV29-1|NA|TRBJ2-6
CSVTLGSSGANVLTF
TGCAGCGTCACTCTTGGGAGCTCTGGGGCCAACGTCCTGACTTTC
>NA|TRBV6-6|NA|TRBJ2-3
CASSYQSPAPPYF
TGTGCCAGCAGTTACCAATCCCCCGCCCCGCCGTATTTT
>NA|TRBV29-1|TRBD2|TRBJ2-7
CSGRTSGSYEQYF
TGCAGCGGTCGGACTAGCGGGAGCTACGAGCAGTACTTC
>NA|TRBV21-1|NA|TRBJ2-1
CASSMGTSPSSSYNEQFF
TGTGCCAGCAGCATGGGGACTTCCCCTTCGAGCTCCTACAATGAGCAGTTCTTC
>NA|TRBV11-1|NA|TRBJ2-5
CASRARETQYF
TGTGCCAGCAGAGCCAGGGAGACCCAGTACTTC
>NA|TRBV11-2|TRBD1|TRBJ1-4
CASSLGQGEEKLFF
TGTGCCAGCAGCTTAGGTCAGGGGGAGGAAAAACTGTTTTTT
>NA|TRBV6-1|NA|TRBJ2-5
CASSEGGETQYF
TGTGCCAGCAGTGAAGGTGGGGAGACCCAGTACTTC
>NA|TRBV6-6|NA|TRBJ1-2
CASSQGVDGYTF
TGTGCCAGCAGTCAGGGAGTGGATGGCTACACCTTC
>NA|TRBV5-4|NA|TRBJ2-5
CASSLDRTQETQYF
TGTGCCAGCAGCTTGGACAGAACTCAAGAGACCCAGTACTTC
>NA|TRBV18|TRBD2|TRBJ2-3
CASSPRVLAGGYTDTQYF
TGTGCCAGCTCACCAAGGGTACTAGCGGGAGGCTACACAGATACGCAGTATTTT
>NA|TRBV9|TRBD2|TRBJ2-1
CASSSKGAGAGSYNEQFF
TGTGCCAGCAGCTCCAAGGGCGCGGGAGCCGGATCCTACAATGAGCAGTTCTTC
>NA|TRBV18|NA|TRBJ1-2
CASSPAGLRGHTF
TGTGCCAGCTCACCGGCAGGGCTTCGTGGCCACACCTTC
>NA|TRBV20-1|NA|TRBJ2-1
CSLNRYNEQFF
TGCAGCTTAAACCGATACAATGAGCAGTTCTTC
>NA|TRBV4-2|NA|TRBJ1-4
CASSQAGGSNEKLFF
TGTGCCAGCAGCCAAGCTGGGGGGTCTAATGAAAAACTGTTTTTT
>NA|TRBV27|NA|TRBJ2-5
CASSRAGPRDKETQYF
TGTGCCAGCAGTCGCGCGGGGCCGAGGGATAAAGAGACCCAGTACTTC
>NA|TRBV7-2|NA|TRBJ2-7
CASSLGLGGSYEQYF
TGTGCCAGCAGCTTAGGGCTGGGAGGCTCCTACGAGCAGTACTTC
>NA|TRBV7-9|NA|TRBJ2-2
CASSSLGGTGELFF
TGTGCCAGCAGCTCCCTAGGGGGCACCGGGGAGCTGTTTTTT
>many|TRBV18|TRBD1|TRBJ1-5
CASSPTGVSNQPQHF
TGTGCCAGCTCACCAACAGGGGTCAGCAATCAGCCCCAGCATTTT